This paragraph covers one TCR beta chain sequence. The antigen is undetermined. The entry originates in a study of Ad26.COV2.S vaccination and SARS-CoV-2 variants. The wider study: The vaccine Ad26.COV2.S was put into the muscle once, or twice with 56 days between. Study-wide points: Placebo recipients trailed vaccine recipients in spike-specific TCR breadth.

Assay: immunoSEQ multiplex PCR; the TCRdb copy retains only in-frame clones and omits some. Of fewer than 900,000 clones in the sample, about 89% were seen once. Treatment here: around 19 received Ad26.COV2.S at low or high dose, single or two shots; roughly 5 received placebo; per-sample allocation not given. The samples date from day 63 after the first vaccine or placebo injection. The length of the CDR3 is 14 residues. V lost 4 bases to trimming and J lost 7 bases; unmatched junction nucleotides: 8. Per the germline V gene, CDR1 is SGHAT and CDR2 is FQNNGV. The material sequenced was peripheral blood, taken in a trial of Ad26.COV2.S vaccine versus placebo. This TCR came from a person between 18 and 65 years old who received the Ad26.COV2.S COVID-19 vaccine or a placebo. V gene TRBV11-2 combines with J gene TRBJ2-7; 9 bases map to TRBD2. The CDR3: CASSSLAGKGEQYF. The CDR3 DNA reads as TGTGCCAGCAGCTCACTAGCGGGCAAGGGAGAGCAGTACTTC.